The present T cell receptor beta chain was sequenced within a study of T cell responses to AZD1222 COVID-19 vaccine. Study-level points and caveats: Every sample of the repertoires postdated the peak T cell response. Nearly half of spike-specific TCRs reportedly target unmutated variant regions. Donors were largely white British and mainly female; clonal diversity was possibly underestimated. Only a handful of AZD1222 recipients tested seropositive at baseline.

Germline CDR1 is SGHVS and CDR2 is FQNEAQ. The CDR3 totals 14 residues. V was clipped by 5 bases and J by 5 bases, with 15 bases between them. Generated by immunoSEQ multiplex PCR, the TCRdb table keeps only in-frame clones and is missing some. Of over 100,000 clones in the sample, approximately 91% were seen once. A note on this clone: Its specificity is unknown.

Here the sequenced sample was peripheral blood, taken on day 0 of AZD1222 vaccination. This chain uses TRBV7-8 with TRBJ2-5; a weak D match, TRBD2 (6 bases). This clonotype was sampled from an adult in good health. CDR3 DNA sequence: TGTGCCAGCAGCCTGGGTAGCGGCATGGAGACCCAGTACTTC. Amino acids: CASSLGSGMETQYF.